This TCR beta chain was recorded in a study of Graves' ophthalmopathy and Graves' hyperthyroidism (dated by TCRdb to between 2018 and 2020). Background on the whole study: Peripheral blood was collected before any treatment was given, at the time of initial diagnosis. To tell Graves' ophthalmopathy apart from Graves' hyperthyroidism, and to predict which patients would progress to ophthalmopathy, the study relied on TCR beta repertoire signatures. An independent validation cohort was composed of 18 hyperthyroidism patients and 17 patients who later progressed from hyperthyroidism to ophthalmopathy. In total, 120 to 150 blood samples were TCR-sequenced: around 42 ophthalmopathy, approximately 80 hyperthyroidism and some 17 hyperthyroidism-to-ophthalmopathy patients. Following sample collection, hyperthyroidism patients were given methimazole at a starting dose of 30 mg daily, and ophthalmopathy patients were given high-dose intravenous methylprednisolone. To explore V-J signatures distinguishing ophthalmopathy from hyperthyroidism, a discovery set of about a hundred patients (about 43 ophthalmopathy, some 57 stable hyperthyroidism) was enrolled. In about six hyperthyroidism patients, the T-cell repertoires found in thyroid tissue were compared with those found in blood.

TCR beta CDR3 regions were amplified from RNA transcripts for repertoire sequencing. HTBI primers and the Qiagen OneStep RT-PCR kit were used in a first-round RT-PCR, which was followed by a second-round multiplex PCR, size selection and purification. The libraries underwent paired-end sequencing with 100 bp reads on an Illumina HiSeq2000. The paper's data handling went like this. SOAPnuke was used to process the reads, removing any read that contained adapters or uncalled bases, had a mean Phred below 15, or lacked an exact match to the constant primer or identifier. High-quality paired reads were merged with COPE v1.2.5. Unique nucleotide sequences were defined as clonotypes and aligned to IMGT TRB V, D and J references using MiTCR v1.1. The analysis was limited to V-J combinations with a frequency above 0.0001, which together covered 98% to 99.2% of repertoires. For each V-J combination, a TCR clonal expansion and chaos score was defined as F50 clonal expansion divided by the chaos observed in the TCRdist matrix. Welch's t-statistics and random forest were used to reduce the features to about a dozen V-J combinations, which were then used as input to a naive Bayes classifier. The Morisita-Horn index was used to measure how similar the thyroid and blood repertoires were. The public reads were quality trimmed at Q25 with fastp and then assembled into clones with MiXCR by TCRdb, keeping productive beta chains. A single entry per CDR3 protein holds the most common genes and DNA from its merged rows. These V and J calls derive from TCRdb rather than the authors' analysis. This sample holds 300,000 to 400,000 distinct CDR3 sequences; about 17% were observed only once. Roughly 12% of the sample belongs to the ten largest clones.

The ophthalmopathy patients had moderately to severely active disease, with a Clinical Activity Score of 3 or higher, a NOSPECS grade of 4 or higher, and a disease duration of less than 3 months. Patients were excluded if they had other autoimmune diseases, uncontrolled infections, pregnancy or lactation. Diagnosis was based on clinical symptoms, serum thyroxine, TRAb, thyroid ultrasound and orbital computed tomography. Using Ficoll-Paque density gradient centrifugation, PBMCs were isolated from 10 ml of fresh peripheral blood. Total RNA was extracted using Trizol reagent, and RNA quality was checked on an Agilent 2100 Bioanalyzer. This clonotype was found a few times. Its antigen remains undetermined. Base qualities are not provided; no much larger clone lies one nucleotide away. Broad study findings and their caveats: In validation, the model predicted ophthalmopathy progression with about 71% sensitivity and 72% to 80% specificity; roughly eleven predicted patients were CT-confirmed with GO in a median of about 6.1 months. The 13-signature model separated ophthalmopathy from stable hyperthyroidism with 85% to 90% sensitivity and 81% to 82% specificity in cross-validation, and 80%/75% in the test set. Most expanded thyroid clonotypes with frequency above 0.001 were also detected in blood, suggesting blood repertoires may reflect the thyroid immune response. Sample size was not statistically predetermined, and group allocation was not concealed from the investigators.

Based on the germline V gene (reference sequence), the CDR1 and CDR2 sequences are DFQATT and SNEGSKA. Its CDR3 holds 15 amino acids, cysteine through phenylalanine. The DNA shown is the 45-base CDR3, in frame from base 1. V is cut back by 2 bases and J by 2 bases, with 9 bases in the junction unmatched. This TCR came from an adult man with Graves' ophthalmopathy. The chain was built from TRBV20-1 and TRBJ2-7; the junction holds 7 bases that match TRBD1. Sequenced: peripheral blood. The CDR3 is CSARRTKGQTYEQYF. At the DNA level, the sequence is TGCAGTGCTAGACGAACCAAGGGACAGACCTACGAGCAGTACTTC.